This T cell receptor beta chain was identified in a study of patients and donors after allogeneic stem cell transplantation. MiXCR was run by TCRdb on the RT-PCR reads, yielding one entry per CDR3 protein. The sample holds 90,000 to 120,000 distinct CDR3 sequences, less than 45% seen once. Germline lookup yields CDR1 ENHRY and CDR2 SYGVKD. The CDR3 contains 13 residues. The V and J ends lost 4 bases and 8 bases respectively, with 11 bases between them. The sequenced sample consisted of blood, either unsorted or a sorted T cell fraction (not recorded which). V usage is TRBV10-3 and J usage is TRBJ1-4; unclear D gene. The TCR comes from a human donor who was either an allogeneic HSCT recipient or a stem cell or donor lymphocyte infusion donor (not recorded which). It is not recorded whose cells these are; they may come from a transplant donor. The CDR3 spells CAISGGVGEKLFF. Here the CDR3 DNA reads TGTGCCATCAGTGGGGGAGTTGGGGAAAAACTGTTTTTT.